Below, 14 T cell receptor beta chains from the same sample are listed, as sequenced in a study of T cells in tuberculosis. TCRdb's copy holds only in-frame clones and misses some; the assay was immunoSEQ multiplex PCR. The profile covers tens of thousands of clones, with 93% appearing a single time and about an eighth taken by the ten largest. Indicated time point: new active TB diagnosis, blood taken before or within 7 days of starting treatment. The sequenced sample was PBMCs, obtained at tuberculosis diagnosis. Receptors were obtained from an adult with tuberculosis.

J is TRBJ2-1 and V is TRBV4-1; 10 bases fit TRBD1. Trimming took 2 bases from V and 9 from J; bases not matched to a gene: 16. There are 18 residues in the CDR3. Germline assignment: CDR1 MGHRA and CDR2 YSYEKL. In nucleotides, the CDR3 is TGCGCCAGCAGCCAAAGCCGTATGTTACCGGGACAGGGGACTGAGCAGTTCTTC. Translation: CASSQSRMLPGQGTEQFF.

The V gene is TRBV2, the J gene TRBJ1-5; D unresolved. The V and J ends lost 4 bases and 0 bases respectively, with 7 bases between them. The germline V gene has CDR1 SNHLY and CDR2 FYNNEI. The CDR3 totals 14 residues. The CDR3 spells CASSALYSNQPQHF. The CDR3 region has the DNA TGTGCCAGCAGTGCCCTGTATAGCAATCAGCCCCAGCATTTT. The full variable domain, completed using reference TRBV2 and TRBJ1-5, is EPEVTQTPSHQVTQMGQEVILRCVPISNHLYFYWYRQILGQKVEFLVSFYNNEISEKSEIFDDQFSVERPDGSNFTLKIRSTKLEDSAMYFCASSALYSNQPQHFGDGTRLSIL.

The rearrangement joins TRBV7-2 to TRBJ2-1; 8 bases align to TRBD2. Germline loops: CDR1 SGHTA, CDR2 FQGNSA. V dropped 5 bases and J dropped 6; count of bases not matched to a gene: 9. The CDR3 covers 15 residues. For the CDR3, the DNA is TGTGCCAGCAGCATCAGCGGGGGAGCCCTCAATGAGCAGTTCTTC. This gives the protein CASSISGGALNEQFF.

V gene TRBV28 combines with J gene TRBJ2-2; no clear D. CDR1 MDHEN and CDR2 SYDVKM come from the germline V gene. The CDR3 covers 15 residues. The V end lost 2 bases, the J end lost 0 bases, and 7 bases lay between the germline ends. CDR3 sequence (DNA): TGTGCCAGCAGTTTAAGGAGCTCGAACACCGGGGAGCTGTTTTTT. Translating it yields CASSLRSSNTGELFF.

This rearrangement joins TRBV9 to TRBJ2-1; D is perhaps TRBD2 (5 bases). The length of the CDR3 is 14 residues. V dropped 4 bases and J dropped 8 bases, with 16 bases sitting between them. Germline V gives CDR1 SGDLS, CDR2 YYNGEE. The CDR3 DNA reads TGTGCCAGCAGCCTTCAGGACTGGCGGGATGAGCAGTTCTTC. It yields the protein CASSLQDWRDEQFF. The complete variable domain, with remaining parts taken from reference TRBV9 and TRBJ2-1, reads DSGVTQTPKHLITATGQRVTLRCSPRSGDLSVYWYQQSLDQGLQFLIQYYNGEERAKGNILERFSAQQFPDLHSELNLSSLELGDSALYFCASSLQDWRDEQFFGPGTRLTVL.

The CDR3 DNA reads TGTGCCAGCAGCCAATCGCGAGATACGCAGTATTTT. Protein sequence: CASSQSRDTQYF. The J gene is TRBJ2-3, the V gene TRBV16; D is unclear. The ends were cut back, 0 bases at V and 5 bases at J, with 3 bases in the middle. The CDR3 length is 12 residues. CDR1 is KGHSY, CDR2 FQNENV, per germline.

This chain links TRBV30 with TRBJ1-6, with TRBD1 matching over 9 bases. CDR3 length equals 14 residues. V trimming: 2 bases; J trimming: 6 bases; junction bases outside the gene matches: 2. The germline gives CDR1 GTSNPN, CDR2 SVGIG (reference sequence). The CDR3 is CAWSLGQGNSPLHF. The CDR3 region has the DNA TGTGCCTGGAGTTTGGGACAGGGTAATTCACCCCTCCACTTT.

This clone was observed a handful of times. The CDR3 nucleotides read TGTGCCAGTAGTAGACAGGGGAAAGGAGAGACCCAGTACTTC. Protein: CASSRQGKGETQYF. V and J are TRBV19 and TRBJ2-5; 8 bases line up with TRBD1. Trimming took 4 bases from V and 4 from J; bases not matched to a gene: 5. CDR1 and CDR2 from the germline V gene are LNHDA and SQIVND (reference sequence). The CDR3 runs to 14 residues.

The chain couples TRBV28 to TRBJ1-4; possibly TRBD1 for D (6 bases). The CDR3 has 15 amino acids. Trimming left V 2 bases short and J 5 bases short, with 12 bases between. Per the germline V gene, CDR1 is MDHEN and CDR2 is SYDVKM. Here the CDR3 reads CASSLQGFANEKLFF. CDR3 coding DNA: TGTGCCAGCAGTTTACAGGGGTTTGCCAATGAAAAACTGTTTTTT.

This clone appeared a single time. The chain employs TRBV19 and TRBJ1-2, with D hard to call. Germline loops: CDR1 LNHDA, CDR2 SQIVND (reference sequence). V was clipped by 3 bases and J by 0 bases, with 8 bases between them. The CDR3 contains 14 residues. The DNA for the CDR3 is TGTGCCAGTAGTATCTTAAACACTAACTATGGCTACACCTTC. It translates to CASSILNTNYGYTF.

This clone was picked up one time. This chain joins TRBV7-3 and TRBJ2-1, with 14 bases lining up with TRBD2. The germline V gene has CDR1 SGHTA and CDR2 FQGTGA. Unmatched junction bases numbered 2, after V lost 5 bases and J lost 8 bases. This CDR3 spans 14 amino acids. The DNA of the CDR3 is TGTGCCAGCAGCCTGGGACTAGCGGGGGATGAGCAGTTCTTC. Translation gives CASSLGLAGDEQFF.

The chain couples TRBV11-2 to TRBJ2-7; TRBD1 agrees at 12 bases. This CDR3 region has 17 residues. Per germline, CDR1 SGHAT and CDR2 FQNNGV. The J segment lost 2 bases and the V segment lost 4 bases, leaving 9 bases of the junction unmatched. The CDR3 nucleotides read TGTGCCAGCAGCTCTCCTCCCGGGACAGGGGGCACCTACGAGCAGTACTTC. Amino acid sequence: CASSSPPGTGGTYEQYF.

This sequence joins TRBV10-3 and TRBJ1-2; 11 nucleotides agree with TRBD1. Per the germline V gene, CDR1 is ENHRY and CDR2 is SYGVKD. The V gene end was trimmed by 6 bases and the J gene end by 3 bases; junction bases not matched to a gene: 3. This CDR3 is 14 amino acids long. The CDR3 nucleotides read TGTGCCATCAGGGGACAGGGGGAGGACTATGGCTACACCTTC. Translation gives CAIRGQGEDYGYTF.

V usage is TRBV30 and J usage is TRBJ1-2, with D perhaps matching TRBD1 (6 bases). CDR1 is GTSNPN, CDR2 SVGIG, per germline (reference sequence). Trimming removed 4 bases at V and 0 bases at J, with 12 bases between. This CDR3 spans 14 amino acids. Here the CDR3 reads CAWTGGLANYGYTF. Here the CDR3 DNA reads TGTGCCTGGACTGGGGGCTTGGCTAACTATGGCTACACCTTC.